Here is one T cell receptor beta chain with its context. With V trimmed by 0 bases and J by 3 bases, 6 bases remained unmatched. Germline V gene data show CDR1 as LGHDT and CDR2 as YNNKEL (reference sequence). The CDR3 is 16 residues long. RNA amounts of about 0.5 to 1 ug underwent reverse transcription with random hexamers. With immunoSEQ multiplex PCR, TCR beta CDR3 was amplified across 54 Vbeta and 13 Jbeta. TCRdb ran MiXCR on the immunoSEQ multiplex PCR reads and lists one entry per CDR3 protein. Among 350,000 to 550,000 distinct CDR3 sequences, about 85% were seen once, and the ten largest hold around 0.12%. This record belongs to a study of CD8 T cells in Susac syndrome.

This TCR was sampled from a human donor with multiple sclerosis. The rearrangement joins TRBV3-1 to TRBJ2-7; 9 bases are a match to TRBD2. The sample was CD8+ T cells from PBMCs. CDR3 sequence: CASSQEGLANSYEQYF. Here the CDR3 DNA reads TGTGCCAGCAGCCAAGAGGGACTAGCAAATAGCTACGAGCAGTACTTC.